Shown below are 9 T cell receptor beta chains from a single sample sequenced in a study of T cell responses to AZD1222 COVID-19 vaccine. Clones were sequenced by immunoSEQ multiplex PCR, and TCRdb holds only the in-frame ones, with some missing. This sample has over 100,000 clones; approximately 90% occur once, and the top ten carry 3.1%. Source: peripheral blood, taken on day 0 of AZD1222 vaccination. The receptors originated from an adult in good health.

This sequence joins TRBV28 and TRBJ2-7, with D possibly being TRBD2 (5 bases). CDR3 length: 15 amino acids. In germline, CDR1 is MDHEN, CDR2 SYDVKM. The V end lost 3 bases, the J end lost 5 bases, and 17 bases lay between the germline ends. CDR3 DNA sequence: TGTGCCAGCAGTTTCATCCGGGGTCAGGCTGACGAGCAGTACTTC. It encodes CASSFIRGQADEQYF.

The chain joins TRBV24-1 to TRBJ1-5; TRBD1 is a possible D gene (6 bases). Germline V lookup: CDR1 KGHDR, CDR2 SFDVKD. V shed 5 bases and J shed 1 base, with 23 bases lying between them. The CDR3 loop spans 19 amino acids. The CDR3 sequence is CATSGGDKQGRLSNQPQHF. CDR3 nucleotide sequence: TGTGCCACCAGTGGGGGGGACAAACAGGGAAGGCTGAGCAATCAGCCCCAGCATTTT.

The chain joins TRBV6-2 or TRBV6-3 to TRBJ2-5; D is possibly TRBD2 (6 bases). This CDR3 comprises 15 residues. CDR1 is MNHEY, CDR2 SVGEGT, per germline. The germline V and J ends were trimmed by 5 bases and 7 bases, with 20 bases remaining between them. As DNA, the CDR3 is TGTGCCAGCAGTCCCGACTGGGCGGGAAGGGGGACCCAGTACTTC. Protein sequence: CASSPDWAGRGTQYF.

This chain uses TRBV5-1 with TRBJ2-1; TRBD1 aligns across 8 bases. The CDR3 is 14 residues long. The junction had 5 bases not matched to a gene; V was cut back by 1 base and J by 8 bases. The germline gives CDR1 SGHRS, CDR2 YFSETQ. CDR3 amino acids: CASSLTGGNYEQFF. In DNA form, the CDR3 reads TGCGCCAGCAGCTTGACAGGGGGTAACTATGAGCAGTTCTTC.

The V and J genes are TRBV3-1 (or the pseudogene TRBV3-2) and TRBJ1-4; the D is unclear. The CDR3 runs 15 residues. The V gene's germline CDR1 is LGHDT and CDR2 YNNKEL (reference sequence). Trimming removed 3 bases from V and 7 bases from J, with 15 bases in between. CDR3 nucleotide sequence: TGTGCCAGCAGCCATCGATCTGGATCCACTGAAAAACTGTTTTTT. Protein sequence: CASSHRSGSTEKLFF.

The chain recombines TRBV5-4 with TRBJ2-3; possible D gene TRBD2, 5 bases. The CDR3 runs 15 residues. The V end lost 4 bases, the J end lost 2 bases, and 14 bases lay between the germline ends. Germline V gene sequence: CDR1 SGHNT, CDR2 YYREEE (reference sequence). Here the CDR3 DNA reads TGTGCCAGCAGCGCCGACCCGGGAAACACAGATACGCAGTATTTT. Encoded protein: CASSADPGNTDTQYF.

This rearrangement joins TRBV15 to TRBJ1-2; 7 positions agree with TRBD1. Germline trimming cut 3 bases from V and 1 base from J; bases unmatched to any gene: 5. This CDR3 has 15 residues. In germline, CDR1 is LNHNV, CDR2 YYDKDF (reference sequence). The CDR3 is CATSSRTGVNYGYTF. The DNA for the CDR3 is TGTGCCACCAGCAGTAGAACAGGGGTTAACTATGGCTACACCTTC.

The chain employs TRBV19 and TRBJ2-4; 8 nucleotides agree with TRBD1. Germline CDR1 reads LNHDA; CDR2 reads SQIVND (reference sequence). Unmatched junction bases numbered 6, after V lost 8 bases and J lost 6 bases. The CDR3 length is 13 residues. The CDR3 sequence is CASSQGAGNIQYF. Written as DNA, the CDR3 is TGTGCCAGTTCTCAGGGGGCGGGAAACATTCAGTACTTC. Combining the CDR3 with reference TRBV19 and TRBJ2-4 gives the whole variable domain DGGITQSPKYLFRKEGQNVTLSCEQNLNHDAMYWYRQDPGQGLRLIYYSQIVNDFQKGDIAEGYSVSREKKESFPLTVTSAQKNPTAFYLCASSQGAGNIQYFGAGTRLSVL.

The genes are TRBV2 and TRBJ2-3; 9 bases map to TRBD2. The CDR3 spans 15 residues. Per germline, CDR1 SNHLY and CDR2 FYNNEI. The V and J ends lost 5 bases and 3 bases, in that order; junction bases with no gene match: 6. The CDR3: CASSSGSGGTDTQYF. The CDR3 DNA sequence: TGTGCCAGCAGTTCGGGTAGCGGGGGTACAGATACGCAGTATTTT. Looking up the rest from reference TRBV2 and TRBJ2-3 gives the full variable domain: EPEVTQTPSHQVTQMGQEVILRCVPISNHLYFYWYRQILGQKVEFLVSFYNNEISEKSEIFDDQFSVERPDGSNFTLKIRSTKLEDSAMYFCASSSGSGGTDTQYFGPGTRLTVL.